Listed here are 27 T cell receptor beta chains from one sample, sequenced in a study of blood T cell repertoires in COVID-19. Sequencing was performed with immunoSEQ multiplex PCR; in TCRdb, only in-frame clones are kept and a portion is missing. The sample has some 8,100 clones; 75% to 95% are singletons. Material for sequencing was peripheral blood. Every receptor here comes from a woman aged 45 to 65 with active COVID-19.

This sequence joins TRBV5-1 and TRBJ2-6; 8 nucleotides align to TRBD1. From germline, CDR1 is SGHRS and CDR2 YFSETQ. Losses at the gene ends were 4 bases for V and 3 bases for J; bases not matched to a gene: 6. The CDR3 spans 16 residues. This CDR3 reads CASSPITGGGANVLTF. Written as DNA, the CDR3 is TGCGCCAGCAGCCCGATAACAGGGGGTGGGGCCAACGTCCTGACTTTC.

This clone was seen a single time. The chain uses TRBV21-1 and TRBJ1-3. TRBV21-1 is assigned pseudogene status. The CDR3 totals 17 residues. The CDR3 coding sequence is TGTGCCAGCAGCAAAGCGGGGAGTCCAAAATCTGGAAACACCATATATTTT. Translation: CASSKAGSPKSGNTIYF.

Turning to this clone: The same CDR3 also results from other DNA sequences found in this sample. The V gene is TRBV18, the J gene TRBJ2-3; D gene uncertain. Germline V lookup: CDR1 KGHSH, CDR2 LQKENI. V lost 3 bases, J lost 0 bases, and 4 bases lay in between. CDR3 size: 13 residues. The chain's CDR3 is CASSPPSTDTQYF. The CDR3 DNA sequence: TGTGCCAGCTCACCCCCTAGCACAGATACGCAGTATTTT.

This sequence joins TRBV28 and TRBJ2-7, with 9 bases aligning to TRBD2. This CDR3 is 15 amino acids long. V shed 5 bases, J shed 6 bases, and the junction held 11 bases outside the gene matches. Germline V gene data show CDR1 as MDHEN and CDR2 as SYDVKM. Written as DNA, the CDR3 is TGTGCCAGCAGTGGTCATAGCGGGAGAGGCGCCGAGCAGTACTTC. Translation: CASSGHSGRGAEQYF.

CDR3 residues: CSADRGTEAFF. CDR3 DNA: TGCAGCGCCGACAGGGGGACTGAAGCTTTCTTT. J is TRBJ1-1 and V is TRBV29-1; 9 bases fit TRBD1. The CDR3 runs to 11 residues. With 7 bases clipped from V and 5 bases from J, the junction kept 2 bases outside the gene matches. The germline V gene encodes CDR1 SQVTM and CDR2 ANQGSEA.

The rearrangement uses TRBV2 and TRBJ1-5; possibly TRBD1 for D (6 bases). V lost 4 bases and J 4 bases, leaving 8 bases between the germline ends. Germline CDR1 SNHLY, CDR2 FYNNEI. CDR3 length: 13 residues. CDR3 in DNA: TGTGCCAGCAGTGGGGACACGAATCAGCCCCAGCATTTT. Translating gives CASSGDTNQPQHF.

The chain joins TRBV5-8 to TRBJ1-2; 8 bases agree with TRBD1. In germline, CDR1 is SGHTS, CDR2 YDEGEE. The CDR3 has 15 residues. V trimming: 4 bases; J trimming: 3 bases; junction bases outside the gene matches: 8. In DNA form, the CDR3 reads TGTGCCAGCAGCCCCAGGACAGGGATTCACTATGGCTACACCTTC. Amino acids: CASSPRTGIHYGYTF.

In DNA, the CDR3 is TGCAGCGCTGCGAACTCTGGAAACACCATATATTTT. Protein sequence: CSAANSGNTIYF. This rearrangement joins TRBV29-1 to TRBJ1-3; D unclear. Trimming stripped 7 bases from V and 0 bases from J, with 7 bases between. In germline, CDR1 is SQVTM, CDR2 ANQGSEA. The CDR3 covers 12 residues.

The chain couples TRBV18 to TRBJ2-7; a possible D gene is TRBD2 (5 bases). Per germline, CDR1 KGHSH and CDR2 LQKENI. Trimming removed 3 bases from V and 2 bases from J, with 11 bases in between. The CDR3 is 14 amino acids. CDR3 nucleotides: TGTGCCAGCTCACCGGGAGAGTGGACCTACGAGCAGTACTTC. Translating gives CASSPGEWTYEQYF.

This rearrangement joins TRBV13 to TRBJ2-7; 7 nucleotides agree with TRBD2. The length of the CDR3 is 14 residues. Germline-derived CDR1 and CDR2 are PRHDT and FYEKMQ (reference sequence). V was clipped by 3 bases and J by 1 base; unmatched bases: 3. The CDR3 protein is CASSLGLTSYEQYF. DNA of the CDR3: TGTGCCAGCAGCTTGGGACTAACATCCTACGAGCAGTACTTC.

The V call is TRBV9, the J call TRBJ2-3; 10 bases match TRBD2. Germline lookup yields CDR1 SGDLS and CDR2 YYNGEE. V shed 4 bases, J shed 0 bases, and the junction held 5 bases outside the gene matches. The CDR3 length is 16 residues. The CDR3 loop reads CASSQETSGSTDTQYF. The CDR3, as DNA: TGTGCCAGCAGCCAGGAGACTAGCGGGAGCACAGATACGCAGTATTTT.

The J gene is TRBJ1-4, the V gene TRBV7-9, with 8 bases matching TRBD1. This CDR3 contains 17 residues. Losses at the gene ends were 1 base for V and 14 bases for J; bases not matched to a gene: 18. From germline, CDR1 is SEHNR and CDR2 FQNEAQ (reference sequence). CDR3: CASSLGAGGESMKRLFF. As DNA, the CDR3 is TGTGCCAGCAGCTTAGGGGCAGGGGGCGAATCCATGAAAAGGCTGTTTTTT.

The CDR3 DNA follows: TGTGCCAGCAGTACCCGGGGGGTCTCCTATAATTCACCCCTCCACTTT. It translates to CASSTRGVSYNSPLHF. The rearrangement joins TRBV28 to TRBJ1-6, with D possibly matching TRBD1 (5 bases). CDR1 MDHEN and CDR2 SYDVKM come from the germline V gene. The CDR3 is 16 residues long. V was trimmed by 5 bases and J by 0 bases, leaving 11 bases between them.

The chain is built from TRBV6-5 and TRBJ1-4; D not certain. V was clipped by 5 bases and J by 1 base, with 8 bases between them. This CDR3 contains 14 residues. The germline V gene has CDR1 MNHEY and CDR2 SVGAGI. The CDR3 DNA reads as TGTGCCAGCAGTCCATCAGAAACTAATGAAAAACTGTTTTTT. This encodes CASSPSETNEKLFF.

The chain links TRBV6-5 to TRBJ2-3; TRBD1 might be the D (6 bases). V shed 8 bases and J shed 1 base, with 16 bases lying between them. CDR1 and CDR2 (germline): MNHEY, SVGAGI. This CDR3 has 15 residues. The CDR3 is CASAAGDSGTDTQYF. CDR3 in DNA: TGTGCCAGCGCGGCAGGGGATAGCGGCACAGATACGCAGTATTTT.

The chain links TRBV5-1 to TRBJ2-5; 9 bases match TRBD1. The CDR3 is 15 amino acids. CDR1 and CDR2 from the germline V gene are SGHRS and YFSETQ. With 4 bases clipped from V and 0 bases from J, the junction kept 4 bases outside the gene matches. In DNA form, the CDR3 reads TGCGCCAGCAGCACAGGGACAGGGTACCAAGAGACCCAGTACTTC. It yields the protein CASSTGTGYQETQYF.

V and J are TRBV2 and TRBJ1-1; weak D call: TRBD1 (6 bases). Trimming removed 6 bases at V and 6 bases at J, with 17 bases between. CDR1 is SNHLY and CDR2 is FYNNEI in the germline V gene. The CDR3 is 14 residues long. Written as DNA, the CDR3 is TGTGCCAGCAGGAAGACAGGCGTCGCTGCTGAAGCTTTCTTT. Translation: CASRKTGVAAEAFF.

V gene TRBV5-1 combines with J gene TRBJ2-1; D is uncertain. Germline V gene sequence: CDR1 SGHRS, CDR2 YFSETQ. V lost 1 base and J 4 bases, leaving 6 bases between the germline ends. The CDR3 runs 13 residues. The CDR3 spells CASSLMAYNEQFF. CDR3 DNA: TGCGCCAGCAGCTTGATGGCTTACAATGAGCAGTTCTTC.

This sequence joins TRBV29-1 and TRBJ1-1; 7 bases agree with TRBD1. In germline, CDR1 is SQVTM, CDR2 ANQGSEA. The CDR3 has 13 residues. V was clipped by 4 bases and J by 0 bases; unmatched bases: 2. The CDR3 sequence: CSVGTGMNTEAFF. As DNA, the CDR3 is TGCAGCGTTGGGACAGGCATGAACACTGAAGCTTTCTTT.

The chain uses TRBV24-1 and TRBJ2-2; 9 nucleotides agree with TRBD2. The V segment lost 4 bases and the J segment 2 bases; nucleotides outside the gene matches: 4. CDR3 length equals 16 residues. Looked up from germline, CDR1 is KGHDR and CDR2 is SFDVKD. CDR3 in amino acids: CATSDPTSGNTGELFF. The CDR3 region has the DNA TGTGCCACCAGTGACCCGACTAGCGGTAACACCGGGGAGCTGTTTTTT.

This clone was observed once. Here the CDR3 reads CASSFSTRTGELFF. CDR3 in DNA: TGTGCCAGCAGTTTTTCGACACGGACCGGGGAGCTGTTTTTT. The genes are TRBV28 and TRBJ2-2; D is uncertain. The CDR3 covers 14 residues. V was clipped by 3 bases and J by 5 bases, with 10 bases between them. From germline, CDR1 is MDHEN and CDR2 SYDVKM. The complete variable domain, with remaining parts taken from reference TRBV28 and TRBJ2-2, reads DVKVTQSSRYLVKRTGEKVFLECVQDMDHENMFWYRQDPGLGLRLIYFSYDVKMKEKGDIPEGYSVSREKKERFSLILESASTNQTSMYLCASSFSTRTGELFFGEGSRLTVL.

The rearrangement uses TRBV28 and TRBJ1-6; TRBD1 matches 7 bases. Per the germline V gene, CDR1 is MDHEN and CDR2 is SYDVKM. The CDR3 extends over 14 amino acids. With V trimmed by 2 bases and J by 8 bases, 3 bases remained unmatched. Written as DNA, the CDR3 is TGTGCCAGCAGTTTAAGGGGGCTGTATTCACCCCTCCACTTT. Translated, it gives CASSLRGLYSPLHF.

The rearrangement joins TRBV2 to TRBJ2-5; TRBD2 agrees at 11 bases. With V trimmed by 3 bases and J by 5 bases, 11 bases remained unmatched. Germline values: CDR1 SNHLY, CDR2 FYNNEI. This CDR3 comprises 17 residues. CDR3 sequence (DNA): TGTGCCAGCAGTGAGACCCCAGAACTAGCGGGAGTGGAGACCCAGTACTTC. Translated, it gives CASSETPELAGVETQYF.

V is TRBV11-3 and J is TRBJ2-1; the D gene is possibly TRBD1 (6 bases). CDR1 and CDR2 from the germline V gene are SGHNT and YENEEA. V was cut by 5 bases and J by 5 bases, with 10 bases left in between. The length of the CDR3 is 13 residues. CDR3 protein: CASSLTGNNEQFF. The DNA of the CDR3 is TGTGCCAGCAGCCTAACAGGGAACAATGAGCAGTTCTTC. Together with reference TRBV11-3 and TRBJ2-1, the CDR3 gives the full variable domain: EAGVVQSPRYKIIEKKQPVAFWCNPISGHNTLYWYLQNLGQGPELLIRYENEEAVDDSQLPKDRFSAERLKGVDSTLKIQPAELGDSAVYLCASSLTGNNEQFFGPGTRLTVL.

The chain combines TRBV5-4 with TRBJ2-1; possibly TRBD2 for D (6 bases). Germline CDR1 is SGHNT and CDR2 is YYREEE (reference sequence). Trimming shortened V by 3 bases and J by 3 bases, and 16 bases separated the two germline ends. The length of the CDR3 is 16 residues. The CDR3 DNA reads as TGTGCCAGCAGCTCCTTCCCTCCCGGGAGCTACAATGAGCAGTTCTTC. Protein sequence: CASSSFPPGSYNEQFF.

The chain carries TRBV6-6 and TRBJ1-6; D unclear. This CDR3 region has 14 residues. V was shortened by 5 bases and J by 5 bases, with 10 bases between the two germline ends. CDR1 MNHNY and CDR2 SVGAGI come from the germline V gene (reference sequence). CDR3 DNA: TGTGCCAGCAGTGCTACCCAAGATAATTCACCCCTCCACTTT. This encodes CASSATQDNSPLHF.

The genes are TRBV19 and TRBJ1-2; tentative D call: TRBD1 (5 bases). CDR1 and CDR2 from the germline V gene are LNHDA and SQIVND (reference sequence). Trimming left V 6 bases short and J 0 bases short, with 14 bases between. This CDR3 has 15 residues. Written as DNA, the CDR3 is TGTGCCAGTAGCCCTCCCGACAGAGCTAACTATGGCTACACCTTC. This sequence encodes CASSPPDRANYGYTF. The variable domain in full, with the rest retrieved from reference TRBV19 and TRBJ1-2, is DGGITQSPKYLFRKEGQNVTLSCEQNLNHDAMYWYRQDPGQGLRLIYYSQIVNDFQKGDIAEGYSVSREKKESFPLTVTSAQKNPTAFYLCASSPPDRANYGYTFGSGTRLTVV.